This TCR beta chain came from a study of CD8 T cells in Susac syndrome. The CDR3 is 12 amino acids. Germline V lookup: CDR1 SGHNT, CDR2 YYREEE (reference sequence). The V gene lost 0 bases and the J gene lost 7 bases, with 5 bases spanning the gap. Random hexamers were used to reverse transcribe an amount of roughly 0.45 to 1 ug RNA. The authors amplified TCR beta CDR3 across 54 Vbeta and 13 Jbeta using immunoSEQ multiplex PCR. One entry per CDR3 protein, called by TCRdb with MiXCR from the immunoSEQ multiplex PCR reads. The sample gives some 200,000 distinct CDR3 sequences, 90% to 95% of which show up once; 0.093% is in the top ten. The multiple sclerosis controls were treatment-naive patients affected by stable or active relapsing-remitting disease. TEMRA cells were enriched by FACS, while CD8+ and CD4+ T cells were obtained through a negative isolation that was performed magnetically.

The sequence derives from a human donor with multiple sclerosis. Sequenced sample: CD4+ T cells from PBMCs. The chain has TRBV5-4 and TRBJ2-1; D is ambiguous. As DNA, the CDR3 is TGTGCCAGCAGCTTGGACGTGAATGAGCAGTTCTTC. Its protein is CASSLDVNEQFF.